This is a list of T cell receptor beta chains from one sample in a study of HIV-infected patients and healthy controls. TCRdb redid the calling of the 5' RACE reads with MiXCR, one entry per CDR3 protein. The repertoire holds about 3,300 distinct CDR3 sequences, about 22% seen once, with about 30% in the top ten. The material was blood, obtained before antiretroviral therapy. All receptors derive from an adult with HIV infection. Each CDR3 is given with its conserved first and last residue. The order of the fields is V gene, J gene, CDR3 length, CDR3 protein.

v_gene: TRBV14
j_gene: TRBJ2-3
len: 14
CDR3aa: CASRERGGSDTQYF

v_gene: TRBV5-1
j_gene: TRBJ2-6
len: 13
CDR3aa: CASSFQVGSVLTF

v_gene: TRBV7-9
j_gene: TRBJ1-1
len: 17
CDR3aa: CASSPQLPVPMNTEAFF

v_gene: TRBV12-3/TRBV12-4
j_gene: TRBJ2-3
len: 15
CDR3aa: CASSRGGGGTDTQYF

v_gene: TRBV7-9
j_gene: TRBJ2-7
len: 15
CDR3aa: CASSEGPDRNYEQYF

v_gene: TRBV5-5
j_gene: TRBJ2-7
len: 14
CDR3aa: CASSLEDIVYEQYF

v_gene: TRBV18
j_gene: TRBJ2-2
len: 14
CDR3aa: CASMGQINTGELFF

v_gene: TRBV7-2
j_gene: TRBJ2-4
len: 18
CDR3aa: CASSSLLSGLAEPSIQYF

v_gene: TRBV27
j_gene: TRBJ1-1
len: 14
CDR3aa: CASSPSQGNTEAFF

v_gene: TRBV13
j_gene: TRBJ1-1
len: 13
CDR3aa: CASLTGGNTEAFF

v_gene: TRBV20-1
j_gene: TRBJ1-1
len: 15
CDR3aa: CSARDVRGLNTEAFF

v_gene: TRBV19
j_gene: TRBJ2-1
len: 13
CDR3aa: CASSFGQVNEQFF

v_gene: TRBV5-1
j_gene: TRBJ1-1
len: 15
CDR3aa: CASSWTTSMNTEAFF

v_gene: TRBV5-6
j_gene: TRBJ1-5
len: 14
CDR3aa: CASSPSRAAPPQHF

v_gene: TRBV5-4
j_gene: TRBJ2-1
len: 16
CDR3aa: CASSGGPGTSDDEQFF

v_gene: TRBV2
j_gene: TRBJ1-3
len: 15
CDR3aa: CASSEWQGVPNTIYF

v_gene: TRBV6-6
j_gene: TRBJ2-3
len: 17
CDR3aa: CASSSSTGTSGGGGQYF

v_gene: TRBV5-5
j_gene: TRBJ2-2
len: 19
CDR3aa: CASSFRISRGAYETGELFF

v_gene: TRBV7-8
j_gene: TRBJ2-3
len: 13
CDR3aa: CASSLGGTDTQYF

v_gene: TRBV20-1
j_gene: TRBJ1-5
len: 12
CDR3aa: CSALVGNQPQHF

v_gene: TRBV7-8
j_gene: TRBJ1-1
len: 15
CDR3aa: CASTPEVGENTEAFF

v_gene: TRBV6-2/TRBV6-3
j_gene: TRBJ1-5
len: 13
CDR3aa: CASSYARNQPQHF

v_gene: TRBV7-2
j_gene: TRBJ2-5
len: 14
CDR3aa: CASSLGLPKETQYF

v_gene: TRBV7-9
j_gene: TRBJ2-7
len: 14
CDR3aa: CASSPETATYEQYF

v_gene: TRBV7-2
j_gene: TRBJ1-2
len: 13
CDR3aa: CASSLGTGKGYTF

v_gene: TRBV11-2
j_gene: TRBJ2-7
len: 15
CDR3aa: CASSLVGTTLDKQYF

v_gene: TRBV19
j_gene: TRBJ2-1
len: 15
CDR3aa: CASSIVVGSYNEQFF

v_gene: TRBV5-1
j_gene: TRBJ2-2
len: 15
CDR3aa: CASSLDRGYTGELFF

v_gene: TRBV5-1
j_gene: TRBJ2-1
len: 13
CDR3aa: CASSSRTGPEQFF

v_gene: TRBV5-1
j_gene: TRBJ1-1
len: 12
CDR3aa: CASSLVGTEAFF

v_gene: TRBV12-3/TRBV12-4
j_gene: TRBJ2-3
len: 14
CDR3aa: CASSSGLGLWTQYF

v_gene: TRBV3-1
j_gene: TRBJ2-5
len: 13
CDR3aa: CASSQAQRGTQYF

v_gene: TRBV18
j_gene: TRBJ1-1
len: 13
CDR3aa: CASSRQGGTEAFF

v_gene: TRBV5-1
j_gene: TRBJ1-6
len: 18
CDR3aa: CDSSREPGPLMYNSPLHF

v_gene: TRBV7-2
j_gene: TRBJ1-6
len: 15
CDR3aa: CASSLGLTDNSPLHF

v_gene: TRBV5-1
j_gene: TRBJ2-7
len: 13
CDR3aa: CDSSLRWDGEQYF

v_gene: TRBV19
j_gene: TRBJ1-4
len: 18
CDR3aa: CASSIIIIRGGGKEKLFF

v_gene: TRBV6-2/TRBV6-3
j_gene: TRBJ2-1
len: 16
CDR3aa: CASSYRVSGELNEQFF

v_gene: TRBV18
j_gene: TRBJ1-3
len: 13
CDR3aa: CASSPSVGNTIYF

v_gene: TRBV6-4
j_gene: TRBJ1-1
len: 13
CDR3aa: CASSDSPGGEAFF

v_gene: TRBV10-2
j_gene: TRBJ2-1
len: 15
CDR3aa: CASMGTGFSYNEQFF

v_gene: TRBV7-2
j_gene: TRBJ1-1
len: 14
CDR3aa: CASSLGQLNTEAFF

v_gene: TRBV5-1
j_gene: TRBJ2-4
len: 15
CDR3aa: CASSSLALAKNIQYF

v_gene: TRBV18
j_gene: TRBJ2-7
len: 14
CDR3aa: CASSPRDTDYEQYF

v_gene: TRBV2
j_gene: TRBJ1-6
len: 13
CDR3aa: CASIRQGGSPLHF

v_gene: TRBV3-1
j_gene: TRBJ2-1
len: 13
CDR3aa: CASSQLNGGEQFF

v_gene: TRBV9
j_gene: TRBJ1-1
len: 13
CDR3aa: CASSVLVNTEAFF

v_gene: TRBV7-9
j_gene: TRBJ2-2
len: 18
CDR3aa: CASSPIGGRDHDPGELFF

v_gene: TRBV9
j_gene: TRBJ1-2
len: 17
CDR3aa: CASSVAPNMGSNYGYTF

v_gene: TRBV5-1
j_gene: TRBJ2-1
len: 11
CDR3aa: CASREVGEQFF

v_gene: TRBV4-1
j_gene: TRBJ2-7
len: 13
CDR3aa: CASSPGGRYEQYF

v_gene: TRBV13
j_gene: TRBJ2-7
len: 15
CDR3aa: CASSLGDLTQHEQYF

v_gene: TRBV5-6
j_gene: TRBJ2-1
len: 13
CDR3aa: CASSIYRSFEQFF

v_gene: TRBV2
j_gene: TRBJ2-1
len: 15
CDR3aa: CASSNPGTTNNEQFF

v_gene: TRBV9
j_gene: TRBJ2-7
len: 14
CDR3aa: CASSGGHLPYEQYF

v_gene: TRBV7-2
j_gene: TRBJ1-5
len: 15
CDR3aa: CASSPDWGVAQPQHF

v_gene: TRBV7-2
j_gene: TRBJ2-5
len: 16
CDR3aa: CASSLAVQVYQETQYF

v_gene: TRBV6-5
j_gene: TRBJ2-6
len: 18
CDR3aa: CASSYVGYGRAGANVLTF

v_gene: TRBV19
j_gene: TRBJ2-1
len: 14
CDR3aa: CASSTAGPYNEQFF

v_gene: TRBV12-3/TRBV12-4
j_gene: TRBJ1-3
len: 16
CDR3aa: CASSLERGILGNTIYF